This record looks at one TCR beta chain sequence and its context. Its antigen is as yet unknown. The entry originates in a study of identical twins. A universal primer site arose from template switching, and cDNA bore unique molecular identifiers. One entry per CDR3 protein results from TCRdb running MiXCR on the 5' RACE reads. Of 210,000 or so distinct CDR3 sequences listed, 15% are singletons. This CDR3 is 11 amino acids long. CDR1 is SNHLY and CDR2 is FYNNEI in the germline V gene. The V and J ends lost 10 bases and 6 bases respectively, with 9 bases between them. Findings and limits, study-wide: Beta clonotypes that were abundant in cord blood contained fewer insertions, a pattern absent from memory repertoires.

The same data also went into a second study, on T cells expressing NK-cell markers.

The TCR originated in a woman younger than 35 in good health. The chain has TRBV2 and TRBJ2-2; the D gene is possibly TRBD1 (5 bases). What was sequenced was CD8+ T cells sorted from blood. CDR3 sequence: CANGHSGELFF. The CDR3 DNA reads as TGTGCCAACGGACATTCCGGGGAGCTGTTTTTT.